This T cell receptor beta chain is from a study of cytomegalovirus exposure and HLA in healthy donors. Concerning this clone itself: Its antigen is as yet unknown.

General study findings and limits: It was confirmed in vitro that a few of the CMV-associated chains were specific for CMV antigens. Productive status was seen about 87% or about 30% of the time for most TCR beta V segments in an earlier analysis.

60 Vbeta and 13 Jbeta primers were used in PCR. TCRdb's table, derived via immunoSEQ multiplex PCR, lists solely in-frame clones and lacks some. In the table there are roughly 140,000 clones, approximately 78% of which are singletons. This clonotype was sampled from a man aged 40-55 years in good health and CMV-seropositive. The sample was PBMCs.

CDR3 nucleotides: TGTGCCAGTAGTAAAACCCGACAGGGACCCTACGAGCAGTACTTC. Translation gives CASSKTRQGPYEQYF. The chain links TRBV19 to TRBJ2-7; the match to TRBD1 covers 7 bases. From germline, CDR1 is LNHDA and CDR2 SQIVND (reference sequence). With V trimmed by 4 bases and J by 2 bases, 8 bases remained unmatched. CDR3 length: 15 amino acids.